The clone carrying this TCR beta chain was seen only a few times. What it binds is not known. The sample is drawn from a study of identical twins. Findings of the study overall: Excess low generation probability was seen in twin-shared out-of-frame alpha sequences.

Each cDNA held unique molecular identifiers, and template switching gave it a universal primer site. TCRdb reanalysed the 5' RACE reads using MiXCR and keeps one entry per CDR3 protein. The profile shows 1.5 million to 2 million distinct CDR3 sequences, roughly a third of them singletons. The CDR3 sequence is 15 residues long. Germline values: CDR1 MNHEY, CDR2 SMNVEV (reference sequence). With 10 bases removed from V and 4 bases from J, the gap between germline ends came to 21 bases. This receptor was identified in a newborn girl in good health. The chain uses TRBV27 and TRBJ2-3, with D perhaps matching TRBD2 (5 bases). The source material was cord blood. The CDR3 nucleotides read TGTGCCACCCGTCCAGGACCCGCGAGGGCAGATACGCAGTATTTT. Its translation is CATRPGPARADTQYF.